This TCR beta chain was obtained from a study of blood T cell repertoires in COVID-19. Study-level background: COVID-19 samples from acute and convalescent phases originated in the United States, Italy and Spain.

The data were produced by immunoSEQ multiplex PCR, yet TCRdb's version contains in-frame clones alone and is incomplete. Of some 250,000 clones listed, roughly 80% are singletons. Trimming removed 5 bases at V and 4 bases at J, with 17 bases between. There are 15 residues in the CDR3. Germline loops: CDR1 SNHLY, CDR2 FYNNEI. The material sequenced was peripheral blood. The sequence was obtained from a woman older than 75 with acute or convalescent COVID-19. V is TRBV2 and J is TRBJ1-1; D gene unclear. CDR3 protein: CASSSHFGVATEAFF. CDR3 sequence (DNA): TGTGCCAGCAGTTCCCACTTTGGAGTCGCCACTGAAGCTTTCTTT. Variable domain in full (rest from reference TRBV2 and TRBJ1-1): EPEVTQTPSHQVTQMGQEVILRCVPISNHLYFYWYRQILGQKVEFLVSFYNNEISEKSEIFDDQFSVERPDGSNFTLKIRSTKLEDSAMYFCASSSHFGVATEAFFGQGTRLTVV.